These 9 T cell receptor beta chains were sequenced from one sample in a study of blood T cell repertoires in COVID-19. The data were produced by immunoSEQ multiplex PCR, yet TCRdb's version contains in-frame clones alone and is incomplete. The sample consists of 150,000 to 200,000 clones, 70% to 90% of them appearing once. The sample was peripheral blood. These receptors all come from a man over 45 with active or convalescent COVID-19.

The chain combines TRBV6-2 or TRBV6-3 with TRBJ2-5; 9 bases map to TRBD2. This CDR3 spans 13 amino acids. Germline CDR1 reads MNHEY; CDR2 reads SVGEGT. J lost 4 bases, V lost 4 bases, and 1 base had no gene match. The CDR3 DNA sequence: TGTGCCAGCAGTTTAGCGGGGGCAGAGACCCAGTACTTC. Translating it yields CASSLAGAETQYF.

The chain joins TRBV4-3 to TRBJ2-2; the match to TRBD2 covers 7 bases. Germline V gene sequence: CDR1 LGHNA, CDR2 YSLEER. The CDR3 is 17 residues long. V dropped 4 bases and J dropped 2; count of bases not matched to a gene: 10. For the CDR3, the DNA is TGCGCCAGCAGCCTCCTAATAGGGGACTATAACACCGGGGAGCTGTTTTTT. Protein product: CASSLLIGDYNTGELFF.

The chain has TRBV6-4 and TRBJ1-1; a possible D gene is TRBD1 (6 bases). V dropped 0 bases and J dropped 4 bases, with 9 bases sitting between them. This CDR3 spans 14 amino acids. Germline V CDR1 and CDR2: MRHNA, SNTAGT. The CDR3 DNA follows: TGTGCCAGCAGTGACTCGAACAGGGCCACTGAAGCTTTCTTT. It codes for CASSDSNRATEAFF.

This clone came up a few times. The chain is built from TRBV4-3 and TRBJ1-6, with D uncertain. The V and J ends lost 0 bases and 14 bases respectively, with 11 bases between them. Germline lookup yields CDR1 LGHNA and CDR2 YSLEER. The CDR3 covers 13 residues. This chain's CDR3 is CASSQDIGGALHF. CDR3 bases: TGCGCCAGCAGCCAAGATATTGGAGGAGCCCTCCACTTT.

This clone was seen only once. V is TRBV10-3 and J is TRBJ1-2; 7 nucleotides match TRBD1. The germline V gene has CDR1 ENHRY and CDR2 SYGVKD. CDR3 size: 14 residues. J was trimmed by 4 bases and V by 2 bases; bases with no gene match: 4. The CDR3 bases are TGTGCCATCAGTGAGCGGACAGGACCCTATGGCTACACCTTC. Translated, it gives CAISERTGPYGYTF.

The gene calls are TRBV19 and TRBJ2-1, with D possibly matching TRBD2 (6 bases). Germline V gene sequence: CDR1 LNHDA, CDR2 SQIVND (reference sequence). The CDR3 contains 16 residues. V lost 10 bases and J lost 1, with 20 bases in between. DNA of the CDR3: TGTGCCAATCGGAATCCATGCGGGATTTCCTACAATGAGCAGTTCTTC. Protein sequence: CANRNPCGISYNEQFF.

The chain combines TRBV27 with TRBJ2-1, with 14 bases identical to TRBD2. Germline lookup yields CDR1 MNHEY and CDR2 SMNVEV (reference sequence). V lost 4 bases, J lost 0 bases, and 11 bases stayed unmatched. There are 20 residues in the CDR3. This CDR3 reads CASSSGLAGGPGSSYNEQFF. Written as DNA, the CDR3 is TGTGCCAGCAGTTCCGGACTAGCGGGGGGCCCTGGTAGCTCCTACAATGAGCAGTTCTTC.

The rearrangement joins TRBV10-2 to TRBJ1-3; D is undetermined. The V gene's germline CDR1 is WSHSY and CDR2 SAAADI. This CDR3 region has 13 residues. The V and J ends lost 6 bases and 0 bases respectively, with 6 bases between them. The CDR3 spells CASRQYSGNTIYF. DNA for the CDR3: TGCGCCAGCAGACAGTACTCTGGAAACACCATATATTTT.

This chain links TRBV28 with TRBJ1-2, with D uncertain. Per the germline V gene, CDR1 is MDHEN and CDR2 is SYDVKM. V lost 6 bases and J lost 8, with 10 bases in between. The CDR3 runs to 11 residues. CDR3 bases: TGTGCCAGCAGGGACTTGAGGGGCTACACCTTC. It codes for CASRDLRGYTF.